One sample yielded the 25 T cell receptor beta chains listed below, sequenced in a study of T-cell memory formation after mild COVID-19. TCRdb analysed the 5' RACE reads with MiXCR anew, one entry per CDR3 protein. The sample contains more than 450,000 distinct CDR3 sequences, 18% of which appear only once. The sequenced material came from PBMCs or a T cell subset sorted from them (not recorded which). The receptor set was obtained from an adult woman who had mild COVID-19 (a few samples of this study predate the infection). Cell type and time point are not known.

The rearrangement links TRBV24-1 to TRBJ2-1, with D maybe TRBD2 (6 bases). V was shortened by 6 bases and J by 7 bases, with 12 bases between the two germline ends. CDR3 length: 13 residues. In germline, CDR1 is KGHDR, CDR2 SFDVKD. This chain's CDR3 is CATSPVGGNEQFF. In nucleotides, the CDR3 is TGTGCCACCAGTCCCGTTGGGGGGAATGAGCAGTTCTTC.

This clonotype has a handful of counts. The rearrangement uses TRBV24-1 and TRBJ2-3; D may match TRBD1 or TRBD2 (5 bases each). Germline CDR1 and CDR2: KGHDR and SFDVKD. The length of the CDR3 is 15 residues. Trimming removed 1 base from V and 1 base from J, with 8 bases in between. CDR3 coding DNA: TGTGCCACCAGTGATTTTAGGGACCGCACAGATACGCAGTATTTT. Translation gives CATSDFRDRTDTQYF.

The chain has TRBV14 and TRBJ2-1; D possibly corresponds to TRBD2 (7 bases). Germline-derived CDR1 and CDR2 are SGHDN and FVKESK. The CDR3 sequence is 15 residues long. V was trimmed by 8 bases and J by 3 bases, leaving 17 bases between them. The CDR3 coding sequence is TGTGCCAGCCACCTGGGGGGGGCTAACTACAATGAGCAGTTCTTC. Its translation: CASHLGGANYNEQFF.

This clonotype occurred many times. The V gene is TRBV19, the J gene TRBJ1-2; possible D gene TRBD1, 6 bases. Germline V gene lookup returns CDR1 LNHDA and CDR2 SQIVND (reference sequence). V was cut by 6 bases and J by 1 base, with 12 bases left in between. The CDR3 totals 14 residues. The chain's CDR3 is CASRMDSVNYGYTF. The CDR3 DNA reads TGTGCCAGTAGGATGGACAGTGTTAACTATGGCTACACCTTC.

This clonotype occurred a few times. J is TRBJ2-7 and V is TRBV7-9; 7 bases match TRBD2. With V trimmed by 5 bases and J by 0 bases, 10 bases remained unmatched. Germline V gives CDR1 SEHNR, CDR2 FQNEAQ (reference sequence). This CDR3 has 16 residues. Here the CDR3 DNA reads TGTGCCAGCAGCGCCCTTTTCGGGGGGAGCTCCTACGAGCAGTACTTC. As protein: CASSALFGGSSYEQYF.

The chain recombines TRBV7-3 with TRBJ2-7; 15 bases are a match to TRBD2. The CDR3 length is 20 residues. Germline lookup yields CDR1 SGHTA and CDR2 FQGTGA. The V and J ends lost 5 bases and 5 bases, in that order; junction bases with no gene match: 19. CDR3 loop: CASSTQPRTSGRASGNEQYF. DNA for the CDR3: TGTGCCAGCAGCACCCAACCGCGGACTAGCGGGAGGGCCTCGGGTAACGAGCAGTACTTC.

This clonotype was seen at least ten times. The junction does not match germline at one end; this may be a read error. The chain couples TRBV7-9 to TRBJ2-3, with D unclear. The germline gives CDR1 SEHNR, CDR2 FQNEAQ (reference sequence). The CDR3 length is 13 residues. CDR3 in amino acids: CASSLGVADTQYF. CDR3 DNA sequence: TGCGCCAGCAGCCTAGGAGTTGCAGATACGCAGTATTTT.

The chain is built from TRBV7-2 and TRBJ2-7; the match to TRBD2 covers 10 bases. CDR3 length equals 15 residues. The V and J ends lost 4 bases and 4 bases, in that order; junction bases with no gene match: 7. The V gene's germline CDR1 is SGHTA and CDR2 FQGNSA. CDR3 region: CASSSLAGEPYEQYF. The CDR3 DNA reads TGTGCCAGCAGCTCTCTAGCGGGAGAGCCTTACGAGCAGTACTTC.

The chain is built from TRBV21-1 and TRBJ2-7; the table's TRBD1 call for D was not verified on the DNA. TRBV21-1 has pseudogene status. This CDR3 is 15 amino acids long. CDR3 amino acids: CASSKGGMKAYEQNF. The CDR3 bases are TGTGCCAGCAGCAAAGGGGGGATGAAAGCCTACGAGCAGAACTTC.

The genes are TRBV30 and TRBJ2-2; unclear D gene. The CDR3 has 15 amino acids. V lost 0 bases and J 0 bases, leaving 8 bases between the germline ends. The germline V gene encodes CDR1 GTSNPN and CDR2 SVGIG (reference sequence). This CDR3 reads CAWSVPRTNTGELFF. DNA of the CDR3: TGTGCCTGGAGTGTACCCAGGACGAACACCGGGGAGCTGTTTTTT.

This clonotype has a handful of counts. The chain carries TRBV6-5 and TRBJ2-2, with a tentative D call TRBD1 (5 bases). Trimming took off 6 bases at V and 0 bases at J, with 14 bases between the two ends. Germline V gives CDR1 MNHEY, CDR2 SVGAGI. This CDR3 comprises 16 residues. The CDR3: CASSLGQTANTGELFF. Here the CDR3 DNA reads TGTGCCAGCAGCCTCGGACAAACTGCGAACACCGGGGAGCTGTTTTTT.

J is TRBJ1-5 and V is TRBV19, with D perhaps matching TRBD1 (5 bases). In germline, CDR1 is LNHDA, CDR2 SQIVND (reference sequence). The CDR3 has 14 residues. Trimming took off 3 bases at V and 0 bases at J, with 6 bases between the two ends. The CDR3 coding sequence is TGTGCCAGTAGTATGGGACCTAGCAATCAGCCCCAGCATTTT. Amino acids: CASSMGPSNQPQHF.

The V and J genes are TRBV7-9 and TRBJ2-5; D not certain. The CDR3 consists of 13 residues. Germline V lookup: CDR1 SEHNR, CDR2 FQNEAQ (reference sequence). Trimming removed 5 bases at V and 7 bases at J, with 14 bases between. CDR3 sequence: CASSLGEFGTQYF. The CDR3 coding sequence is TGTGCCAGCAGCCTTGGAGAGTTCGGGACCCAGTACTTC.

In this sample, this clonotype turned up a few times. The chain is built from TRBV5-1 and TRBJ2-4; TRBD1 matches 7 bases. Germline-derived CDR1 and CDR2 are SGHRS and YFSETQ. Trimming took 4 bases from V and 0 from J; bases not matched to a gene: 13. CDR3 length: 18 residues. CDR3 sequence reads: CASSLTAGTVLAKNIQYF. The CDR3 DNA reads TGCGCCAGCAGCCTTACAGCCGGGACAGTCCTAGCCAAAAACATTCAGTACTTC. Full variable domain (outside the CDR3, taken from reference TRBV5-1 and TRBJ2-4): KAGVTQTPRYLIKTRGQQVTLSCSPISGHRSVSWYQQTPGQGLQFLFEYFSETQRNKGNFPGRFSGRQFSNSRSEMNVSTLELGDSALYLCASSLTAGTVLAKNIQYFGAGTRLSVL.

The chain employs TRBV7-9 and TRBJ1-2; D is unclear. V was clipped by 4 bases and J by 8 bases, with 8 bases between them. The CDR3 is 11 amino acids. Germline CDR1 reads SEHNR; CDR2 reads FQNEAQ (reference sequence). DNA for the CDR3: TGTGCCAGCAGCTGGGATTTAGGCTACACCTTC. Protein sequence: CASSWDLGYTF. Variable domain in full (rest from reference TRBV7-9 and TRBJ1-2): DTGVSQNPRHKITKRGQNVTFRCDPISEHNRLYWYRQTLGQGPEFLTYFQNEAQLEKSRLLSDRFSAERPKGSFSTLEIQRTEQGDSAMYLCASSWDLGYTFGSGTRLTVV.

This clonotype has more than one count but fewer than ten. The rearrangement uses TRBV10-3 and TRBJ2-7, with D perhaps TRBD2 (6 bases). V shed 2 bases and J shed 5 bases, with 7 bases lying between them. The CDR3 loop spans 12 amino acids. Germline CDR1 and CDR2: ENHRY and SYGVKD. The CDR3 region has the DNA TGTGCCATCAGTGAGGGGACTCACGAGCAGTACTTC. This translates into CAISEGTHEQYF.

As to this clonotype: One end of the junction does not line up with germline, which may come from a read error. The CDR3 DNA is TGCGCCAGCAGCTTGGGGGGGACAGCAACCACAGCGGTTTTC. This translates into CASSLGGTATTAVF. This rearrangement joins TRBV5-1 to TRBJ2-1, with 7 positions matching TRBD1. The CDR3 has 14 amino acids. Germline lookup yields CDR1 SGHRS and CDR2 YFSETQ.

J is TRBJ2-1 and V is TRBV6-2 or TRBV6-3; TRBD2 matches 10 bases. The CDR3 extends over 15 amino acids. Germline V gives CDR1 MNHEY, CDR2 SVGEGT. The trim removed 5 bases at V and 13 bases at J, leaving 14 bases unmatched. CDR3 region: CASSNSGRSPLRQFF. CDR3 nucleotides: TGTGCCAGCAGTAATAGCGGGAGGTCCCCCCTCCGCCAGTTCTTC.

This clonotype was seen more than once but under ten times. This chain uses TRBV20-1 with TRBJ2-2, with TRBD1 as a possible D gene (6 bases). CDR3 length: 14 residues. Germline V gene lookup returns CDR1 DFQATT and CDR2 SNEGSKA (reference sequence). V lost 6 bases, J lost 2 bases, and 13 bases lay in between. Here the CDR3 reads CSASDSLNTGELFF. CDR3 nucleotides: TGCAGTGCCTCGGACAGTTTAAACACCGGGGAGCTGTTTTTT.

This chain uses TRBV12-3 or TRBV12-4 with TRBJ1-5, with TRBD1 matching 7 bases. The trim removed 1 base at V and 0 bases at J, leaving 0 bases unmatched. The CDR3 contains 15 residues. CDR3 residues: CASSLEGASNQPQHF. The CDR3 nucleotides read TGTGCCAGCAGTTTAGAGGGGGCTAGCAATCAGCCCCAGCATTTT.

In its sample, this clonotype was seen a few times. The chain has TRBV7-8 and TRBJ2-2; 7 nucleotides line up with TRBD1. Germline V lookup: CDR1 SGHVS, CDR2 FQNEAQ. CDR3 size: 17 residues. The junction had 14 bases not matched to a gene; V was cut back by 2 bases and J by 8 bases. The chain's CDR3 is CASSLSFSTGIKGELFF. The CDR3 coding sequence is TGTGCCAGCAGCTTAAGTTTTTCGACAGGGATAAAGGGGGAGCTGTTTTTT.

V is TRBV4-1 and J is TRBJ2-6, with D maybe TRBD2 (5 bases). From germline, CDR1 is MGHRA and CDR2 YSYEKL. V lost 0 bases and J lost 0, with 12 bases in between. This CDR3 has 18 amino acids. For the CDR3, the DNA is TGCGCCAGCAGCCAAGAAGGAGGAGTTGTCTCTGGGGCCAACGTCCTGACTTTC. Translated, it gives CASSQEGGVVSGANVLTF.

The chain uses TRBV29-1 and TRBJ1-2; the D gene is possibly TRBD1 (6 bases). V lost 5 bases to trimming and J lost 4 bases, with 14 bases between them. Looked up from germline, CDR1 is SQVTM and CDR2 is ANQGSEA. The CDR3 consists of 13 residues. CDR3 bases: TGCAGCGTTACAGGGATTCTGCCCTATGGCTACACCTTC. Amino acids: CSVTGILPYGYTF.

V is TRBV7-2 and J is TRBJ2-7; 11 bases align to TRBD2. Germline values: CDR1 SGHTA, CDR2 FQGNSA. This CDR3 comprises 19 residues. V trimming: 4 bases; J trimming: 2 bases; junction bases outside the gene matches: 16. CDR3 sequence reads: CASSSRGGLAGGGTYEQYF. CDR3 DNA sequence: TGTGCCAGCAGCTCTAGAGGGGGTCTAGCGGGAGGTGGAACCTACGAGCAGTACTTC.

This clonotype was seen a few times. The rearrangement uses TRBV6-6 and TRBJ2-3, with TRBD2 matching 10 bases. The trim removed 4 bases at V and 7 bases at J, leaving 8 bases unmatched. Germline V lookup: CDR1 MNHNY, CDR2 SVGAGI (reference sequence). CDR3 length: 15 residues. This chain's CDR3 is CASSSQRGGLNTQYF. DNA of the CDR3: TGTGCCAGCAGTTCCCAGCGGGGGGGCCTAAATACGCAGTATTTT.